This record looks at one T cell receptor (beta chain) sequence and its context. Its antigen is as yet unknown. With a much larger clone just one base away, this may be a read error. The sample is drawn from a study of read filtering for tumor transcriptome and immune sequencing. Notes on the study in general: The sorted CD138-negative fraction was a mixed bone marrow immune population, not purified T cells. Roughly four fifths of IR-seq clonotypes had one read, totaling 3% to 4.5% of reads; RNA-seq: roughly 76% and 46%. Even smaller IR-seq throughput identified most shared clonotypes.

From about 400 ng of RNA, a library with molecular barcoded alpha/delta and beta/gamma adaptors was made. TCRdb recomputed calls from the reads with MiXCR, one row per CDR3 protein. The table lists tens of thousands of distinct CDR3 sequences, around 12% of them singletons. V was cut by 4 bases and J by 7 bases, with 14 bases left in between. CDR1 MNHEY and CDR2 SVGAGI come from the germline V gene. This CDR3 has 13 residues. The chain joins TRBV6-5 to TRBJ2-7; D gene ambiguous. Source material: a population of CD138-negative cells sorted from bone marrow. The TCR comes from a donor at least 40 years old with multiple myeloma. CDR3 sequence reads: CASSSPMAREQYF. The DNA for the CDR3 is TGTGCCAGCAGTTCGCCCATGGCCCGGGAGCAGTACTTC.